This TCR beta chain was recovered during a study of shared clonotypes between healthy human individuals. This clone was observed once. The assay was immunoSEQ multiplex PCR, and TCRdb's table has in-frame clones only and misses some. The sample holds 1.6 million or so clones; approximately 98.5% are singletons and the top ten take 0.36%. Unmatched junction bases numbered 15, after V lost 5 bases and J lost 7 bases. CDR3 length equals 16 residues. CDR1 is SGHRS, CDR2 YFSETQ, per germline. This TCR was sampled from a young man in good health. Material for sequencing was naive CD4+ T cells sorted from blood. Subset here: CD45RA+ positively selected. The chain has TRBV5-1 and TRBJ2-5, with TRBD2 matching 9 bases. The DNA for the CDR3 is TGCGCCAGCAGACCCGGCCTAGCGGGAAGGTGGGGGACCCAGTACTTC. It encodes CASRPGLAGRWGTQYF.